Listed below are T cell receptor beta chains from one sample, sequenced in a study of blood T cell repertoires in COVID-19. Clones were read by immunoSEQ multiplex PCR, and TCRdb kept only the in-frame ones, dropping some. The sample contains roughly 63,000 clones, roughly 90% of which appear only once. What was sequenced was peripheral blood. The receptors originated from a woman in her 50s with active or convalescent COVID-19. The CDR3 runs from the conserved cysteine through the conserved F or W. Fields, in order: J gene, V gene, D gene, clone size, CDR3 DNA, CDR3 protein. The D gene is left open where the match is weak. Rows give clone size only sometimes, using once, few, many, or a class for an expanded clone.

TRBJ1-5	TRBV19	TRBD1	.	TGTGCCAGTAGCTTAAGAGGGGCAGGGGGTAGCAATCAGCCCCAGCATTTT	CASSLRGAGGSNQPQHF
TRBJ2-7	TRBV11-3	TRBD1	.	TGTGCCAGCAGCTCCGGGACAGGGGCTTATGACGAGCAGTACTTC	CASSSGTGAYDEQYF
TRBJ2-3	TRBV9	.	.	TGTGCCAGCAGCGTCCCCGCAGGAAGCACGCAGTATTTT	CASSVPAGSTQYF
TRBJ1-1	TRBV11-1	TRBD1	once	TGTGCCAGCAGCCAGGGACAGGGATGGAACACTGAAGCTTTCTTT	CASSQGQGWNTEAFF
TRBJ2-2	TRBV4-1	TRBD2	.	TGCGCCAGCAGCCAAGATACTCGGGAGGCTAGCGGTAACACCGGGGAGCTGTTTTTT	CASSQDTREASGNTGELFF
TRBJ2-6	TRBV10-3	.	.	TGTGCCATCAGTGAAGGGTCCCGGGGCGTCCTGACTTTC	CAISEGSRGVLTF
TRBJ2-1	TRBV11-2	TRBD2	.	TGTGCCAGCAGCTTAGGACTAGCGGGGGGAAGCTCCTACAATGAGCAGTTCTTC	CASSLGLAGGSSYNEQFF
TRBJ2-7	TRBV4-1	.	.	TGCGCCAGCAGCCAAGCCAACACCGAATACGAGCAGTACTTC	CASSQANTEYEQYF
TRBJ2-1	TRBV4-1	TRBD2	.	TGCGCCAGCAGCGCCCGGGAGGCGGGAGGTTCCTACAATGAGCAGTTCTTC	CASSAREAGGSYNEQFF
TRBJ2-1	TRBV3-1/TRBV3-2	.	.	TGTGCCAGCAGCCCAGGGGACGGAAGCTCCTACAATGAGCAGTTCTTC	CASSPGDGSSYNEQFF
TRBJ2-3	TRBV13	.	.	TGTGCCAGCAGCTTACCGGAGCGCACAGATACGCAGTATTTT	CASSLPERTDTQYF
TRBJ2-7	TRBV6-5	TRBD1	.	TGTGCCAGCATCCCGGGACAGGGATTTACCTACGAGCAGTACTTC	CASIPGQGFTYEQYF
TRBJ2-5	TRBV25-1	.	.	TGTGCCAGCAGTGAATTTGGACACGGAGGGGAGACCCAGTACTTC	CASSEFGHGGETQYF
TRBJ2-7	TRBV30	.	.	TGTGCCTGGAAGGATGGGGCATCCTACGAGCAGTACTTC	CAWKDGASYEQYF
TRBJ2-1	TRBV27	.	.	TGTGCCAGCAGTTTGGGAAGGGGCCAGTACAATGAGCAGTTCTTC	CASSLGRGQYNEQFF
TRBJ2-2	TRBV15	TRBD1	.	TGTGCCACCAGCAGAGGCTACGGGACAGGGGATGGCACCGGGGAGCTGTTTTTT	CATSRGYGTGDGTGELFF
TRBJ2-1	TRBV7-9	TRBD2	.	TGTGCCAGCAGCCCCCCTTTTAGGCTAGCGGTCTACAATGAGCAGTTCTTC	CASSPPFRLAVYNEQFF
TRBJ2-3	TRBV5-6	TRBD2	few	TGTGCCAGCAGCTTGGATCCTAGCGGGTCTAGCACAGATACGCAGTATTTT	CASSLDPSGSSTDTQYF
TRBJ2-2	TRBV27	.	.	TGTGCCAGCAGTTGGTGGTCAGGGAACACCGGGGAGCTGTTTTTT	CASSWWSGNTGELFF
TRBJ2-7	TRBV9	TRBD2	.	TGTGCCAGCAGCGAGCGCCCTTATAGCGGGGCAGGCTACGAGCAGTACTTC	CASSERPYSGAGYEQYF
TRBJ1-2	TRBV29-1	TRBD1	.	TGCAGCGTCGGACAGGACTATGGCTACACCTTC	CSVGQDYGYTF
TRBJ2-3	TRBV11-2	TRBD2	.	TGTGCCAGCAGCTTAAGGAGGACTAGATTTGATCCAGATACGCAGTATTTT	CASSLRRTRFDPDTQYF